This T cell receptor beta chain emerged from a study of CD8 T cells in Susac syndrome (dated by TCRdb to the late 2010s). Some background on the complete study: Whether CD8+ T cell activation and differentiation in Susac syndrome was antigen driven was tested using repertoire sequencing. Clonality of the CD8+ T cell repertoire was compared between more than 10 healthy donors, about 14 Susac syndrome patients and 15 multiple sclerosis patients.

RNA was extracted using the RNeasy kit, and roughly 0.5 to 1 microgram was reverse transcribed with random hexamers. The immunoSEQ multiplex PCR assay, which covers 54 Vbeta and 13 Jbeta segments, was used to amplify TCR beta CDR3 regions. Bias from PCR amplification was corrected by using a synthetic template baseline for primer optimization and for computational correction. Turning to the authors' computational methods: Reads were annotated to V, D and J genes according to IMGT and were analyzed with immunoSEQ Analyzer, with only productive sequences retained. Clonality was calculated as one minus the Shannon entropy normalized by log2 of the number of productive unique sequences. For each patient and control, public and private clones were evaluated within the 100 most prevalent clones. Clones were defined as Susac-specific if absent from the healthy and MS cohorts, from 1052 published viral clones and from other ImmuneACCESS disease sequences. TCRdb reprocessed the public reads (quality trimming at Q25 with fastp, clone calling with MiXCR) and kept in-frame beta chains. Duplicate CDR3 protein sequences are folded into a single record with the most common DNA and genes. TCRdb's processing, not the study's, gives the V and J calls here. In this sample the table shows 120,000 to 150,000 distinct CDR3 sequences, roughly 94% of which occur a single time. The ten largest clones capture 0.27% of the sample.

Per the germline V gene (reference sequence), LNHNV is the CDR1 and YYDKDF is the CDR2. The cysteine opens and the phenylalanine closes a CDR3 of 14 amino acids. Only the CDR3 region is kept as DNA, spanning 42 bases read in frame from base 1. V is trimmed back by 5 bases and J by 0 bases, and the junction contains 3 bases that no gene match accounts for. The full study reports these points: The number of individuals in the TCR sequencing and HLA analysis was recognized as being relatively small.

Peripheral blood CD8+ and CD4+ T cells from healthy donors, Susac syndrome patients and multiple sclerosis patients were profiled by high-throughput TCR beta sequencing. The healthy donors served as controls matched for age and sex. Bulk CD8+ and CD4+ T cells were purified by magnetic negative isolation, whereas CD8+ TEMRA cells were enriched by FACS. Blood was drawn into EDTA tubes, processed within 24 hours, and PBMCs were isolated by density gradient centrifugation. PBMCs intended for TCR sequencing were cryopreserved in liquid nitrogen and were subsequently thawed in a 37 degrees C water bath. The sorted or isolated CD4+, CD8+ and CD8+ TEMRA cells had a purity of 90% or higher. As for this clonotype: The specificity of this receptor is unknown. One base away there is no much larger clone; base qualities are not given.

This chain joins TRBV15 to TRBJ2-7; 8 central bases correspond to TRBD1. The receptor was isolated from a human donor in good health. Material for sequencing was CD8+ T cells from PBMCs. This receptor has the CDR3 CATSSGTGSYEQYF. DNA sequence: TGTGCCACCAGCTCCGGGACAGGCTCCTACGAGCAGTACTTC.